The 31 T cell receptor beta chains in this list originate from one sample, sequenced in a study of cytomegalovirus exposure and HLA in healthy donors. Vbeta (60) and Jbeta (13) primers were used in the PCR. The protocol was immunoSEQ multiplex PCR, while the TCRdb copy is restricted to in-frame clones and leaves out a portion. The sample carries roughly 160,000 clones, about 80% recorded once. The source material was PBMCs. The source of these receptors is a man over 45 in good health and CMV-seropositive.

This chain uses TRBV30 with TRBJ1-2; weak D call: TRBD1 (6 bases). The germline CDR1 and CDR2 sequences are GTSNPN and SVGIG (reference sequence). The CDR3 has 14 residues. Trimming left V 0 bases short and J 3 bases short, with 11 bases between. CDR3 DNA: TGTGCCTGGAGTGTACTCAGGGGTGACTATGGCTACACCTTC. Residues: CAWSVLRGDYGYTF.

The chain carries TRBV10-3 and TRBJ1-5; the D gene is possibly TRBD1 (5 bases). The CDR3 length is 12 residues. Germline loops: CDR1 ENHRY, CDR2 SYGVKD. V was shortened by 3 bases and J by 6 bases, with 6 bases between the two germline ends. CDR3 in amino acids: CAISDRGQPQHF. CDR3 bases: TGTGCCATCAGTGATAGGGGTCAGCCCCAGCATTTT.

This CDR3 is CASSLPGAANTGELFF. Written as DNA, the CDR3 is TGCGCCAGCAGCTTGCCAGGGGCGGCCAACACCGGGGAGCTGTTTTTT. The J gene is TRBJ2-2, the V gene TRBV5-1; possible D gene TRBD1, 6 bases. V was shortened by 1 base and J by 2 bases, with 12 bases between the two germline ends. The CDR3 runs to 16 residues. The germline V gene has CDR1 SGHRS and CDR2 YFSETQ. Together with reference TRBV5-1 and TRBJ2-2, the CDR3 gives the full variable domain: KAGVTQTPRYLIKTRGQQVTLSCSPISGHRSVSWYQQTPGQGLQFLFEYFSETQRNKGNFPGRFSGRQFSNSRSEMNVSTLELGDSALYLCASSLPGAANTGELFFGEGSRLTVL.

This chain connects TRBV5-1 to TRBJ2-5; D is unclear. The germline V gene encodes CDR1 SGHRS and CDR2 YFSETQ. This CDR3 has 15 amino acids. Deletions cut 4 bases from V and 2 bases from J, with 15 bases between. The CDR3 loop reads CASSPPNRAQETQYF. CDR3 DNA sequence: TGCGCCAGCAGCCCGCCGAATCGAGCTCAAGAGACCCAGTACTTC.

This clone is a singleton in its sample. The chain links TRBV4-1 to TRBJ2-7, with 8 bases lining up with TRBD1. V lost 1 base, J lost 4 bases, and 6 bases stayed unmatched. The CDR3 loop spans 15 amino acids. CDR1 is MGHRA, CDR2 YSYEKL, per germline. The CDR3: CASSQGQGFVYEQYF. The CDR3 DNA is TGCGCCAGCAGCCAAGGACAGGGGTTTGTTTACGAGCAGTACTTC.

The chain joins TRBV5-1 to TRBJ1-5; D is perhaps TRBD1 (5 bases). V shed 1 base and J shed 5 bases, with 7 bases lying between them. The CDR3 consists of 13 residues. CDR1 is SGHRS, CDR2 YFSETQ, per germline. In DNA form, the CDR3 reads TGCGCCAGCAGCTTGTCGGGGGATCAGCCCCAGCATTTT. Encoded protein: CASSLSGDQPQHF.

This clone was detected once. The chain employs TRBV5-6 and TRBJ2-3; D is uncertain. Germline values: CDR1 SGHDT, CDR2 YYEEEE. V dropped 5 bases and J dropped 2 bases, with 9 bases sitting between them. CDR3 size: 13 residues. In nucleotides, the CDR3 is TGTGCCAGCAGTACTTCACTCACAGATACGCAGTATTTT. This encodes CASSTSLTDTQYF.

This chain connects TRBV7-3 to TRBJ2-1, with 7 nucleotides matching TRBD1. The germline V gene has CDR1 SGHTA and CDR2 FQGTGA. Germline trimming cut 5 bases from V and 10 bases from J; bases unmatched to any gene: 11. The CDR3 sequence is 14 residues long. The CDR3 coding sequence is TGTGCCAGCAGCCCCCGACAGGGACCAAACGAGCAGTTCTTC. It translates to CASSPRQGPNEQFF.

The chain carries TRBV28 and TRBJ1-6; 8 bases agree with TRBD1. Germline V gene sequence: CDR1 MDHEN, CDR2 SYDVKM. The CDR3 is 14 amino acids. The ends lost 6 bases at V and 4 bases at J; junction bases unmatched: 2. CDR3 amino acids: CASSRTGYNSPLHF. Written as DNA, the CDR3 is TGTGCCAGCAGCAGGACAGGGTATAATTCACCCCTCCACTTT.

This chain connects TRBV9 to TRBJ2-7; 9 positions match TRBD1. The germline gives CDR1 SGDLS, CDR2 YYNGEE. Trimming at V came to 2 bases and at J to 5 bases, leaving 5 bases not matched to a gene. The CDR3 is 14 amino acids. The CDR3 reads CASSVGTGINEQYF. Written as DNA, the CDR3 is TGTGCCAGCAGCGTTGGGACAGGGATAAACGAGCAGTACTTC.

This chain links TRBV5-1 with TRBJ2-3; D gene ambiguous. The CDR3 contains 15 residues. Germline loops: CDR1 SGHRS, CDR2 YFSETQ. V dropped 0 bases and J dropped 0 bases, with 8 bases sitting between them. CDR3 DNA sequence: TGCGCCAGCAGCTTGGCAAGACATAGCACAGATACGCAGTATTTT. Amino acid sequence: CASSLARHSTDTQYF.

This chain links TRBV7-9 with TRBJ2-2; D is perhaps TRBD2 (5 bases). The V gene's germline CDR1 is SEHNR and CDR2 FQNEAQ (reference sequence). The CDR3 totals 14 residues. The V end was cut by 5 bases, the J end by 5 bases, with 12 bases between. The CDR3 coding sequence is TGTGCCAGCAGCGTCGGGGAAGGTACCGGGGAGCTGTTTTTT. It specifies CASSVGEGTGELFF.

The genes are TRBV15 and TRBJ1-5; the D gene is possibly TRBD1 (5 bases). Germline CDR1 is LNHNV and CDR2 is YYDKDF (reference sequence). The CDR3 consists of 15 residues. Deletions cut 0 bases from V and 5 bases from J, with 11 bases between. The CDR3: CATSRDAGMYQPQHF. The CDR3 DNA reads as TGTGCCACCAGCAGAGACGCAGGGATGTATCAGCCCCAGCATTTT.

This clone was counted only a few times. The V call is TRBV7-9, the J call TRBJ1-1; 7 positions agree with TRBD1. There are 12 residues in the CDR3. Trimming took 5 bases from V and 11 from J; bases not matched to a gene: 8. Germline-derived CDR1 and CDR2 are SEHNR and FQNEAQ (reference sequence). The DNA for the CDR3 is TGTGCCAGCAGCCTAGACAGGGCTCACGCTTTCTTT. Its protein product is CASSLDRAHAFF.

V and J are TRBV5-1 and TRBJ2-3, with 16 bases identical to TRBD2. Germline V CDR1 and CDR2: SGHRS, YFSETQ. After removal of 2 bases from V and 9 bases from J, the junction contained 9 bases not matched to a gene. The CDR3 extends over 17 amino acids. CDR3 DNA sequence: TGCGCCAGCAGCTTACCGGGACTAGCGGGGGGGGAGCGGACGCAGTATTTT. Its translation: CASSLPGLAGGERTQYF.

V is TRBV13 and J is TRBJ2-3; TRBD2 aligns across 11 bases. The germline V gene has CDR1 PRHDT and CDR2 FYEKMQ (reference sequence). Trimming removed 3 bases from V and 3 bases from J; junction bases left unmatched: 2. This CDR3 has 15 amino acids. The CDR3 here is CASSFSGGETDTQYF. The CDR3 bases are TGTGCCAGCAGCTTTAGCGGGGGGGAGACAGATACGCAGTATTTT.

The J gene is TRBJ1-5, the V gene TRBV30; a weak D match, TRBD1 (6 bases). Germline lookup yields CDR1 GTSNPN and CDR2 SVGIG (reference sequence). The germline V and J ends were trimmed by 3 bases and 10 bases, with 22 bases remaining between them. The CDR3 is made up of 15 amino acids. The CDR3: CAWSLAGGHNGPQHF. CDR3 sequence (DNA): TGTGCCTGGAGCCTAGCGGGGGGGCACAACGGTCCCCAGCATTTT.

The chain combines TRBV5-4 with TRBJ1-1; D is undetermined. The V gene's germline CDR1 is SGHNT and CDR2 YYREEE (reference sequence). The CDR3 extends over 15 amino acids. Deletions cut 0 bases from V and 1 base from J, with 10 bases between. This CDR3 is CASSLEHNSNTEAFF. In DNA form, the CDR3 reads TGTGCCAGCAGCTTGGAACACAATTCGAACACTGAAGCTTTCTTT. The full variable domain, with the rest looked up from reference TRBV5-4 and TRBJ1-1, is ETGVTQSPTHLIKTRGQQVTLRCSSQSGHNTVSWYQQALGQGPQFIFQYYREEENGRGNFPPRFSGLQFPNYSSELNVNALELDDSALYLCASSLEHNSNTEAFFGQGTRLTVV.

The chain uses TRBV5-1 and TRBJ2-5; D is uncertain. The V gene's germline CDR1 is SGHRS and CDR2 YFSETQ. With 3 bases removed from V and 4 bases from J, the gap between germline ends came to 13 bases. CDR3 length equals 14 residues. In DNA, the CDR3 is TGCGCCAGCAGCTCGACAACCACACGAGAGACCCAGTACTTC. Protein: CASSSTTTRETQYF.

CDR3 protein: CASSDRTSSYNEQFF. As DNA, the CDR3 is TGTGCCAGCAGTGATAGGACTAGCTCCTACAATGAGCAGTTCTTC. The V and J genes are TRBV2 and TRBJ2-1; TRBD2 aligns across 7 bases. The CDR3 sequence is 15 residues long. J was trimmed by 0 bases and V by 3 bases; bases with no gene match: 2. Looked up from germline, CDR1 is SNHLY and CDR2 is FYNNEI. Full variable domain (missing parts from reference TRBV2 and TRBJ2-1): EPEVTQTPSHQVTQMGQEVILRCVPISNHLYFYWYRQILGQKVEFLVSFYNNEISEKSEIFDDQFSVERPDGSNFTLKIRSTKLEDSAMYFCASSDRTSSYNEQFFGPGTRLTVL.

V usage is TRBV7-8 and J usage is TRBJ1-1; D is unclear. Germline V CDR1 and CDR2: SGHVS, FQNEAQ. V was pared by 4 bases and J by 5 bases, with 8 bases between. CDR3 size: 12 residues. In nucleotides, the CDR3 is TGTGCCAGCAGCTCTGGAGGAACTGAAGCTTTCTTT. Its protein product is CASSSGGTEAFF.

The chain links TRBV5-1 to TRBJ2-3; TRBD1 agrees at 8 bases. The CDR3 consists of 13 residues. V was clipped by 0 bases and J by 7 bases; unmatched bases: 1. The germline V gene has CDR1 SGHRS and CDR2 YFSETQ. The CDR3 loop reads CASSLGQGNTQYF. The CDR3 nucleotides read TGCGCCAGCAGCTTGGGACAGGGGAATACGCAGTATTTT. Drawing the rest from reference TRBV5-1 and TRBJ2-3, the complete variable domain is KAGVTQTPRYLIKTRGQQVTLSCSPISGHRSVSWYQQTPGQGLQFLFEYFSETQRNKGNFPGRFSGRQFSNSRSEMNVSTLELGDSALYLCASSLGQGNTQYFGPGTRLTVL.

Of note for this clone: This sample also contains other DNA sequences that code for the same CDR3. The rearrangement links TRBV19 to TRBJ2-5; a possible D gene is TRBD2 (6 bases). This CDR3 has 13 amino acids. Germline assignment: CDR1 LNHDA and CDR2 SQIVND (reference sequence). Trimming pared 3 bases from V and 2 bases from J, leaving 7 bases between. CDR3 bases: TGTGCCAGTAGTATTGGAGGGCAAGAGACCCAGTACTTC. This sequence encodes CASSIGGQETQYF.

This clone was recorded only once. A junction end diverges from the germline sequence, so it may reflect a read error. The chain links TRBV7-2 to TRBJ1-3; D is unresolved. Germline V gene lookup returns CDR1 SGHTA and CDR2 FQGNSA. This CDR3 contains 12 residues. The CDR3 protein is CASSPKSRTVKF. CDR3 DNA: TGTGCCAGCAGCCCTAAAAGTAGAACGGTAAAGTTT.

The V gene is TRBV7-2, the J gene TRBJ1-1, with D possibly matching TRBD1 (6 bases). CDR3 length: 16 residues. Deletions cut 5 bases from V and 0 bases from J, with 16 bases between. Germline V gene data show CDR1 as SGHTA and CDR2 as FQGNSA. CDR3: CASSRETGAMNTEAFF. The DNA for the CDR3 is TGTGCCAGCAGCCGAGAGACAGGAGCTATGAACACTGAAGCTTTCTTT. Full variable domain (missing parts from reference TRBV7-2 and TRBJ1-1): GAGVSQSPSNKVTEKGKDVELRCDPISGHTALYWYRQSLGQGLEFLIYFQGNSAPDKSGLPSDRFSAERTGGSVSTLTIQRTQQEDSAVYLCASSRETGAMNTEAFFGQGTRLTVV.

The chain couples TRBV5-4 to TRBJ1-2; 7 bases agree with TRBD1. Trimming at V came to 0 bases and at J to 4 bases, leaving 3 bases not matched to a gene. The CDR3 loop spans 14 amino acids. Germline CDR1 and CDR2: SGHNT and YYREEE (reference sequence). In nucleotides, the CDR3 is TGTGCCAGCAGCTTGGCCGGGACAGCCTATGGCTACACCTTC. Its translation: CASSLAGTAYGYTF.

The rearrangement uses TRBV7-9 and TRBJ2-1, with 8 bases matching TRBD1. From germline, CDR1 is SEHNR and CDR2 FQNEAQ (reference sequence). The junction had 12 bases not matched to a gene; V was cut back by 5 bases and J by 9 bases. The CDR3 loop spans 15 amino acids. The CDR3: CASSLTGGRQGEQFF. In nucleotides, the CDR3 is TGTGCCAGCAGCCTCACAGGGGGGCGACAGGGTGAGCAGTTCTTC. The full variable domain, with the rest looked up from reference TRBV7-9 and TRBJ2-1, is DTGVSQNPRHKITKRGQNVTFRCDPISEHNRLYWYRQTLGQGPEFLTYFQNEAQLEKSRLLSDRFSAERPKGSFSTLEIQRTEQGDSAMYLCASSLTGGRQGEQFFGPGTRLTVL.

This rearrangement joins TRBV4-2 to TRBJ2-3; D is possibly TRBD2 (6 bases). This CDR3 is 13 amino acids long. Germline CDR1 and CDR2: LGHNA and YNFKEQ. The germline V and J ends were trimmed by 4 bases and 8 bases, with 13 bases remaining between them. CDR3 protein: CASSPREEGTQYF. The CDR3 bases are TGTGCCAGCAGCCCTAGGGAGGAAGGTACGCAGTATTTT.

The table lists this clone with a few counts. The rearrangement links TRBV6-1 to TRBJ1-1; D might be TRBD1 (6 bases). The CDR3 covers 12 residues. Germline CDR1 and CDR2: MNHNS and SASEGT. The V end was cut by 4 bases, the J end by 6 bases, with 9 bases between. Here the CDR3 reads CASSVDSSEAFF. The CDR3, as DNA: TGTGCCAGCAGTGTGGACAGTTCTGAAGCTTTCTTT.

The J gene is TRBJ2-7, the V gene TRBV5-1; a weak D match, TRBD1 (6 bases). CDR1 is SGHRS and CDR2 is YFSETQ in the germline V gene. This CDR3 has 16 residues. Deletions cut 0 bases from V and 3 bases from J, with 16 bases between. CDR3 in amino acids: CASSLGFSRGFYEQYF. The CDR3 DNA reads as TGCGCCAGCAGCTTGGGGTTCTCCAGGGGATTCTACGAGCAGTACTTC.

This chain's CDR3 is CSVTSGGAPGELFF. CDR3 coding DNA: TGCAGCGTCACTAGCGGGGGGGCTCCCGGGGAGCTGTTTTTT. This sequence joins TRBV29-1 and TRBJ2-2, with TRBD2 identical over 13 bases. The CDR3 consists of 14 residues. Germline lookup yields CDR1 SQVTM and CDR2 ANQGSEA. Germline trimming cut 6 bases from V and 6 bases from J; bases unmatched to any gene: 4.